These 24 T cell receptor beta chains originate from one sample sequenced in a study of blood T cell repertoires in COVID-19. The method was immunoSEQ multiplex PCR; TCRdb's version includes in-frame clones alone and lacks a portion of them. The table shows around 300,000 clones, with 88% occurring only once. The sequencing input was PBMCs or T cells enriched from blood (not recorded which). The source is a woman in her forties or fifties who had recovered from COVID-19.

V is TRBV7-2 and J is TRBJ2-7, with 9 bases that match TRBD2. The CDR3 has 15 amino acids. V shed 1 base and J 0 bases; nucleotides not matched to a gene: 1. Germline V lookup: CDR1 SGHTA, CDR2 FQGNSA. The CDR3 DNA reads TGTGCCAGCAGCTTAGTGCGGGAGGGCTCCTACGAGCAGTACTTC. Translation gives CASSLVREGSYEQYF.

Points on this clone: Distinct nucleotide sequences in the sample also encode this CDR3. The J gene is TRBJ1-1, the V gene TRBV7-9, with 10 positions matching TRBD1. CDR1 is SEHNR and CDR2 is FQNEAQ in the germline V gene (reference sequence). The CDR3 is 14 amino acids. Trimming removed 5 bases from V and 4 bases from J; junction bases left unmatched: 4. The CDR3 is CASSPRTGGTEAFF. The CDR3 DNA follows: TGTGCCAGCAGCCCGCGGACAGGGGGCACTGAAGCTTTCTTT. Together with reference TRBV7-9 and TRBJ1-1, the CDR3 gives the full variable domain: DTGVSQNPRHKITKRGQNVTFRCDPISEHNRLYWYRQTLGQGPEFLTYFQNEAQLEKSRLLSDRFSAERPKGSFSTLEIQRTEQGDSAMYLCASSPRTGGTEAFFGQGTRLTVV.

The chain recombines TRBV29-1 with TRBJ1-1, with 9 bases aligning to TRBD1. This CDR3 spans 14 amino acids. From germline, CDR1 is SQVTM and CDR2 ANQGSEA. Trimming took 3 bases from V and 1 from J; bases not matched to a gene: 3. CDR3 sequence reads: CSVDWGQGNTEAFF. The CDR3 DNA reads TGCAGCGTTGACTGGGGACAGGGGAACACTGAAGCTTTCTTT. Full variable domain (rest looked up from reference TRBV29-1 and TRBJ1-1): SAVISQKPSRDICQRGTSLTIQCQVDSQVTMMFWYRQQPGQSLTLIATANQGSEATYESGFVIDKFPISRPNLTFSTLTVSNMSPEDSSIYLCSVDWGQGNTEAFFGQGTRLTVV.

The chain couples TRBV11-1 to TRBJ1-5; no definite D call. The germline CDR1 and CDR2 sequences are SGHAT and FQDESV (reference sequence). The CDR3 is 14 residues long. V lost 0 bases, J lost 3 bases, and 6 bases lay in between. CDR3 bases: TGTGCCAGCAGCTTAGCGGGCTACAATCAGCCCCAGCATTTT. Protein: CASSLAGYNQPQHF.

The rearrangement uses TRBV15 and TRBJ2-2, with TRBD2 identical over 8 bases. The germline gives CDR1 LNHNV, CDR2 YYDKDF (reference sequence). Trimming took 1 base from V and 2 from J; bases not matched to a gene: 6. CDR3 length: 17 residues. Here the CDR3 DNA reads TGTGCCACCAGCAGAGGTCTAGCGGGCCTAAACACCGGGGAGCTGTTTTTT. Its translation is CATSRGLAGLNTGELFF.

DNA of the CDR3: TGTGCCAGCAGTCGGGAGTACTCCTACAATGAGCAGTTCTTC. It is translated as CASSREYSYNEQFF. This rearrangement joins TRBV27 to TRBJ2-1, with D possibly being TRBD2 (6 bases). V was cut by 5 bases and J by 0 bases, with 8 bases left in between. Germline CDR1 is MNHEY and CDR2 is SMNVEV (reference sequence). The CDR3 is made up of 14 amino acids.

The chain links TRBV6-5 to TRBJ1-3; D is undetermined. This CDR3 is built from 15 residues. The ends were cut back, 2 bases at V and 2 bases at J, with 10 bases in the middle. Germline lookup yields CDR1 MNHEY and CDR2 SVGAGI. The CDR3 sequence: CASSYEGSAGNTIYF. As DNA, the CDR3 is TGTGCCAGCAGTTACGAGGGTTCGGCTGGAAACACCATATATTTT.

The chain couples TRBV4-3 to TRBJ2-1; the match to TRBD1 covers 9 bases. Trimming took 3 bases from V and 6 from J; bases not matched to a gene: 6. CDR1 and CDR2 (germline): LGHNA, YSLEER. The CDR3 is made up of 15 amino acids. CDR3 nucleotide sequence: TGCGCCAGCAGCCAGGGACAGGGAGTCCCCAATGAGCAGTTCTTC. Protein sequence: CASSQGQGVPNEQFF.

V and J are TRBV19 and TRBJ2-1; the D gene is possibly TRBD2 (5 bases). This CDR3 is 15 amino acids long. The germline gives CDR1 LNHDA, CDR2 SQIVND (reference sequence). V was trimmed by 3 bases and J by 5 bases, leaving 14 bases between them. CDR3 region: CASSMRAGQNNEQFF. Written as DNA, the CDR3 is TGTGCCAGTAGTATGAGGGCCGGCCAAAACAATGAGCAGTTCTTC. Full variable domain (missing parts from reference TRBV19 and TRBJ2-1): DGGITQSPKYLFRKEGQNVTLSCEQNLNHDAMYWYRQDPGQGLRLIYYSQIVNDFQKGDIAEGYSVSREKKESFPLTVTSAQKNPTAFYLCASSMRAGQNNEQFFGPGTRLTVL.

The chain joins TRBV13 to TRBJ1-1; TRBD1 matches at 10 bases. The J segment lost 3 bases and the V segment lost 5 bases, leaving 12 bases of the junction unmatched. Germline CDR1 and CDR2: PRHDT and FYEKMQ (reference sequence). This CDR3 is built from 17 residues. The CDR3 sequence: CASSPEPSGTGDTEAFF. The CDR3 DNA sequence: TGTGCCAGCAGCCCCGAACCATCCGGGACAGGGGACACTGAAGCTTTCTTT.

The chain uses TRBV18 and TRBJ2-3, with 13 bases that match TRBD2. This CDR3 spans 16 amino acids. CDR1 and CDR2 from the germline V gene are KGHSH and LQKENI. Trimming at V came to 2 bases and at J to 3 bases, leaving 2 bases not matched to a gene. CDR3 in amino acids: CASSPLGLAGTDTQYF. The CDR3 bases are TGTGCCAGCTCACCATTGGGACTAGCGGGAACAGATACGCAGTATTTT.

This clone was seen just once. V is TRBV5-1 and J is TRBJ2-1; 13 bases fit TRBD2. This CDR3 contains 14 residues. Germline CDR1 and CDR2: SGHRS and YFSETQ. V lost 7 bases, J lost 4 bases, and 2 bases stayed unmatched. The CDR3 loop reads CASGLAGAYNEQFF. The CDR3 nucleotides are TGCGCCAGCGGACTAGCGGGAGCTTACAATGAGCAGTTCTTC.

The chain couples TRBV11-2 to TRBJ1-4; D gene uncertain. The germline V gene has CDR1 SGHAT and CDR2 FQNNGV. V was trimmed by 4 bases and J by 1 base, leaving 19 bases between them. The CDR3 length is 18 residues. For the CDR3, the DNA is TGTGCCAGCAGCTCAGGTCGCACACCGTTTGTAACTAATGAAAAACTGTTTTTT. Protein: CASSSGRTPFVTNEKLFF.

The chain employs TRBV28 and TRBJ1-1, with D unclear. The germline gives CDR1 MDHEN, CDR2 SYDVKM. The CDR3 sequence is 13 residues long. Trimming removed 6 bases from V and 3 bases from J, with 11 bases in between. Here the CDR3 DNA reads TGTGCCAGCAGGATCAGCGGGCACACTGAAGCTTTCTTT. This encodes CASRISGHTEAFF.

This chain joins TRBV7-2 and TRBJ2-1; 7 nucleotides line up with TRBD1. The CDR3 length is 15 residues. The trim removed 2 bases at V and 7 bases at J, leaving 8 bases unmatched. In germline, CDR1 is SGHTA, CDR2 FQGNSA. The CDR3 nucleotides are TGTGCCAGCAGCTTAAGGGGGCACGATGATAATGAGCAGTTCTTC. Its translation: CASSLRGHDDNEQFF. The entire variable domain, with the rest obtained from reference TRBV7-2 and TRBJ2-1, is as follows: GAGVSQSPSNKVTEKGKDVELRCDPISGHTALYWYRQSLGQGLEFLIYFQGNSAPDKSGLPSDRFSAERTGGSVSTLTIQRTQQEDSAVYLCASSLRGHDDNEQFFGPGTRLTVL.

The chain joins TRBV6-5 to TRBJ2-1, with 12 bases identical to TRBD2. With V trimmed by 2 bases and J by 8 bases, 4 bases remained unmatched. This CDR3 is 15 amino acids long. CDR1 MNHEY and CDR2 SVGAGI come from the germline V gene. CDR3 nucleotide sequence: TGTGCCAGCAGTTACGGGGGACTAGCGGGCGATGAGCAGTTCTTC. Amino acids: CASSYGGLAGDEQFF.

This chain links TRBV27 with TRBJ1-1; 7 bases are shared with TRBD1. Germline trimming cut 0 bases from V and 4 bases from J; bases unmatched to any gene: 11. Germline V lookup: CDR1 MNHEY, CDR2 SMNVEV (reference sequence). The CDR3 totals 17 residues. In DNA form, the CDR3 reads TGTGCCAGCAGTTTATCGCACAGGGGAAGAGGTGGCACTGAAGCTTTCTTT. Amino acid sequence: CASSLSHRGRGGTEAFF.

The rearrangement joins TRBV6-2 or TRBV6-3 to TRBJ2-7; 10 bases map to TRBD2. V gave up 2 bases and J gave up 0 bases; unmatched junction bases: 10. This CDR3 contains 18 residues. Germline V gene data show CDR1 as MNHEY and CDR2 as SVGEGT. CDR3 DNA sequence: TGTGCCAGCAGTTACCTGAGACTTAGCGGGAGGAACTCCTACGAGCAGTACTTC. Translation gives CASSYLRLSGRNSYEQYF.

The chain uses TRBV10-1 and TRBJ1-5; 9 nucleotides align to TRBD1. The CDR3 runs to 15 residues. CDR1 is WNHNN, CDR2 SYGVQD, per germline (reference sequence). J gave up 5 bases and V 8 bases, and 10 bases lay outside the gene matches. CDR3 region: CASPDLRDRDQPQHF. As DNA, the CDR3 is TGCGCCAGCCCTGACCTCCGGGACAGGGATCAGCCCCAGCATTTT.

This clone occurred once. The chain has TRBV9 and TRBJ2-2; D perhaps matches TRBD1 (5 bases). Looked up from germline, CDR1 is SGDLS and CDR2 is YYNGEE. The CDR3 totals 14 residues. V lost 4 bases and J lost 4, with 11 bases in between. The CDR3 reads CASSSIQGTGELFF. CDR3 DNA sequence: TGTGCCAGCAGCTCTATCCAGGGCACCGGGGAGCTGTTTTTT.

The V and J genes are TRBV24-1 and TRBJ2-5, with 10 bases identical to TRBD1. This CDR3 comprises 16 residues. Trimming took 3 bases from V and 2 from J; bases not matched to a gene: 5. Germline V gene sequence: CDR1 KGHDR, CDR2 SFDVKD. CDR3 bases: TGTGCCACCAGTGATATCGGACAGGGGGGACAAGAGACCCAGTACTTC. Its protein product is CATSDIGQGGQETQYF.

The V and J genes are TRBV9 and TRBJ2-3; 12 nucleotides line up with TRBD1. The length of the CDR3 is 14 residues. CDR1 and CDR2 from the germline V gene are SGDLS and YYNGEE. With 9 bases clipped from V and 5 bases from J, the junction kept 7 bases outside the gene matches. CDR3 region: CATGQGAQQDTQYF. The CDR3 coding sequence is TGTGCCACGGGACAGGGGGCGCAGCAAGATACGCAGTATTTT.

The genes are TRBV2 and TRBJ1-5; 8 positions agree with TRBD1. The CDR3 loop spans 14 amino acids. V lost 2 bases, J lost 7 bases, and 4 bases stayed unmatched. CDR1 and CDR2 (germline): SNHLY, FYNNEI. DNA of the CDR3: TGTGCCAGCAGTGAACAGGGGGCTCAGCAGCCCCAGCATTTT. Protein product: CASSEQGAQQPQHF.

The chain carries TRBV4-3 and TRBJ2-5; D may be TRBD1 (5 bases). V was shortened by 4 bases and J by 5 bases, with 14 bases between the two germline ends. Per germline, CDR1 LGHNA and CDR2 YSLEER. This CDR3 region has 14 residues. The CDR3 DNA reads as TGCGCCAGCAGCCCTGGTCAGGGTGGCGAGACCCAGTACTTC. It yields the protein CASSPGQGGETQYF.